This TCR beta chain came from a study of T-cell memory formation after mild COVID-19. Study observations and caveats: Most CD4+ clones that shrank were in CM and EM, while CD8+ ones turned up in EMRA.

In germline, CDR1 is DFQATT, CDR2 SNEGSKA (reference sequence). V lost 3 bases, J lost 3 bases, and 12 bases lay in between. The CDR3 contains 15 residues. TCRdb re-analysed the 5' RACE reads in MiXCR, keeping a single row per CDR3 protein. The sample lists approximately 480,000 distinct CDR3 sequences; 18% were seen once. This clonotype turned up a few times. As yet, its antigen is unknown. Input material: PBMCs or a T cell subset sorted from them (not recorded which). This rearrangement joins TRBV20-1 to TRBJ1-6; TRBD1 is a possible D gene (5 bases). This receptor was obtained from an adult woman who had mild COVID-19 (a few samples of this study predate the infection). Cell type and time point are not known. CDR3 coding DNA: TGCAGTGCTAGTCGGGGGGAAGTCTATAATTCACCCCTCCACTTT. Amino acids: CSASRGEVYNSPLHF.